This T cell receptor beta chain came from a study of PD-L1 blockade in urothelial cancer. Here immunoSEQ multiplex PCR was the method, and the copy in TCRdb shows in-frame clones only, minus some. This table has under 40,000 clones, approximately 92% appearing once. The CDR3 has 15 amino acids. V was shortened by 5 bases and J by 2 bases, with 13 bases between the two germline ends. Per germline, CDR1 SGHAT and CDR2 FQNNGV. The sequence derives from a man in his 70s with urothelial cancer. The sample in question was PBMCs, obtained around atezolizumab (anti-PD-L1) treatment. The chain is built from TRBV11-2 and TRBJ1-5; weak D call: TRBD1 (6 bases). The CDR3 coding sequence is TGTGCCAGCAGCGCGGGGGCAGGGGGCAATCAGCCCCAGCATTTT. It encodes CASSAGAGGNQPQHF.